This T cell receptor beta chain originates from a study of cytomegalovirus exposure and HLA in healthy donors. The overall study: A subsequent analysis reported that the 110 or so validation repertoires were produced on the same platform that had also been used for the 500 to 700 first-cohort repertoires. Whole-study findings and limits: Testing in vitro showed three CMV-associated chains specific for CMV antigens. Usually a TCR sequence was rare, but some public TCRs were found in many donors. A list of roughly 160 TCR beta chains associated with cytomegalovirus was given.

TCRdb's copy holds only in-frame clones and misses some; the assay was immunoSEQ multiplex PCR. The table includes some 330,000 clones, 80% to 90% detected once. As to this clone: Its antigen is currently unknown.

The CDR3 covers 16 residues. V lost 3 bases to trimming and J lost 0 bases, with 12 bases between them. The germline CDR1 and CDR2 sequences are LNHNV and YYDKDF (reference sequence). The V call is TRBV15, the J call TRBJ2-1; TRBD2 might be the D (6 bases). The sequence came from a woman younger than 30 in good health and CMV-seronegative. The sample was PBMCs. CDR3 nucleotide sequence: TGTGCCACCAGCAGGAGCGGGCGGAGCTCCTACAATGAGCAGTTCTTC. It encodes CATSRSGRSSYNEQFF. Together with reference TRBV15 and TRBJ2-1, the CDR3 gives the full variable domain: DAMVIQNPRYQVTQFGKPVTLSCSQTLNHNVMYWYQQKSSQAPKLLFHYYDKDFNNEADTPDNFQSRRPNTSFCFLDIRSPGLGDTAMYLCATSRSGRSSYNEQFFGPGTRLTVL.